This T cell receptor beta chain was observed in a study of T cell repertoires in cytomegalovirus infection. There are 15 residues in the CDR3. The V and J ends lost 5 bases and 4 bases respectively, with 17 bases between them. TCRdb processed the reads anew with MiXCR; each CDR3 protein has one entry. The data contain about 490,000 distinct CDR3 sequences, about 10% of them singletons. This clonotype was seen at least ten times. The receptor was derived from a human donor in good health (CMV status not recorded). Some clones in this sample may be carry-over from other donors' samples. Sequencing used PBMCs. This chain connects TRBV12-3 or TRBV12-4 to TRBJ1-2, with D possibly TRBD1 on 6 matching bases. CDR3 in amino acids: CASSQRTAAFYGYTF. As DNA, the CDR3 is TGTGCCAGCAGTCAACGGACAGCCGCCTTCTATGGCTACACCTTC.